Listed below are T cell receptor beta chains from one sample, sequenced in a study of CD8+ T cells in alopecia areata. Produced via immunoSEQ multiplex PCR; TCRdb's table is partial and in-frame only. The table records 110,000 to 150,000 clones, roughly three fifths of them present only once. The sequences come from CD4+ T cells sorted from blood, collected at week 0. The receptor source for this set is a human donor with alopecia areata. The CDR3 runs from the conserved cysteine through the conserved F or W. The order of the fields is J gene, clone size, D gene, V gene, CDR3 protein, CDR3 DNA. The D gene is left open where the match is weak. Rows may omit the clone size; those that give it use once, few, many or a size class.

TRBJ1-2 | NA | NA | TRBV29-1 | CSVELGYTF | TGCAGCGTTGAACTTGGCTACACCTTC
TRBJ1-6 | NA | TRBD1 | TRBV11-2 | CASSLLRTGESPLHF | TGTGCCAGCAGCTTACTTCGGACAGGGGAATCACCCCTCCACTTT
TRBJ1-5 | many | TRBD1 | TRBV2 | CASSPDRDRNQPQHF | TGTGCCAGCAGTCCAGACAGGGACCGCAATCAGCCCCAGCATTTT
TRBJ2-1 | NA | NA | TRBV29-1 | CSGRSGAYNEQFF | TGCAGCGGCAGATCCGGGGCCTACAATGAGCAGTTCTTC
TRBJ1-5 | few | NA | TRBV15 | CATSRVTGQPQHF | TGTGCCACCAGCAGAGTGACGGGTCAGCCCCAGCATTTT
TRBJ1-1 | once | NA | TRBV14 | CASSQVAGASTEAFF | TGTGCCAGCAGCCAAGTGGCAGGGGCGAGCACTGAAGCTTTCTTT
TRBJ1-3 | NA | NA | TRBV5-4 | CASSLGQGTGNTIYF | TGTGCCAGCAGCTTGGGGCAGGGGACTGGAAACACCATATATTTT
TRBJ2-1 | NA | NA | TRBV7-3 | CASSLQEYNEQFF | TGTGCCAGCAGCTTACAGGAGTACAATGAGCAGTTCTTC
TRBJ1-2 | NA | NA | TRBV9 | CASSPGLSSGYTF | TGTGCCAGCAGTCCGGGACTCTCCTCTGGCTACACCTTC
TRBJ2-1 | NA | TRBD2 | TRBV29-1 | CSVSLAGGSSEQFF | TGCAGCGTTTCACTAGCGGGGGGCTCCAGTGAGCAGTTCTTC
TRBJ2-1 | few | NA | TRBV10-3 | CAISAWHEQFF | TGTGCCATCAGCGCGTGGCATGAGCAGTTCTTC
TRBJ2-1 | NA | NA | TRBV5-6 | CASSLSNEQFF | TGTGCCAGCAGCTTGAGCAATGAGCAGTTCTTC
TRBJ2-5 | NA | NA | TRBV30 | CAWSVRSHRQMETQYF | TGTGCCTGGAGTGTACGTAGCCACCGACAGATGGAGACCCAGTACTTC
TRBJ1-2 | NA | NA | TRBV7-2 | CASSLISLDGYTF | TGTGCCAGCAGCTTAATTAGCCTAGATGGCTACACCTTC
TRBJ2-6 | few | NA | TRBV2 | CASSEAGGRAGANVLTF | TGTGCCAGCAGTGAAGCAGGGGGAAGAGCTGGGGCCAACGTCCTGACTTTC
TRBJ2-7 | NA | NA | TRBV30 | CAWSRWDTEQYF | TGTGCCTGGAGCCGGTGGGACACCGAGCAGTACTTC
TRBJ1-2 | NA | TRBD1 | TRBV5-1 | CASSLDGTVNGYTF | TGCGCCAGCAGCTTGGACGGGACAGTAAATGGCTACACCTTC
TRBJ2-2 | NA | TRBD1 | TRBV6-5 | CASSPGGAGTGELFF | TGTGCCAGCAGTCCAGGGGGCGCAGGCACCGGGGAGCTGTTTTTT
TRBJ1-1 | NA | TRBD1 | TRBV5-4 | CASSHPGQGNTEAFF | TGTGCCAGCAGCCATCCGGGACAGGGGAACACTGAAGCTTTCTTT
TRBJ2-5 | NA | NA | TRBV2 | CASTKETQYF | TGTGCCAGCACGAAGGAGACCCAGTACTTC
TRBJ1-6 | NA | NA | TRBV7-9 | CASSLAWGTNNSPLHF | TGTGCCAGCAGCTTAGCCTGGGGAACGAATAATTCACCCCTCCACTTT
TRBJ1-1 | NA | NA | TRBV2 | CASSPREAGENTEAFF | TGTGCCAGCAGTCCCCGTGAGGCGGGGGAGAACACTGAAGCTTTCTTT
TRBJ2-1 | NA | NA | TRBV7-9 | CASSPTGSTRSSLDNEQFF | TGTGCCAGCAGTCCCACTGGTTCCACAAGGTCATCCCTCGACAATGAGCAGTTCTTC
TRBJ2-2 | once | NA | TRBV4-3 | CASSQDRAPLILGTGELFF | TGCGCCAGCAGCCAAGACAGGGCTCCCTTAATATTGGGCACCGGGGAGCTGTTTTTT
TRBJ2-2 | few | NA | TRBV4-2 | CASKPLYRTTNTGELFF | TGTGCCAGCAAACCATTATACAGGACCACGAACACCGGGGAGCTGTTTTTT
TRBJ1-6 | NA | NA | TRBV6-1 | CASSDLVQEDNSPLHF | TGTGCCAGCAGTGACTTGGTACAGGAAGATAATTCACCCCTCCACTTT
TRBJ1-6 | once | NA | TRBV13 | CASSAGAGGPLHF | TGTGCCAGCAGCGCCGGAGCAGGTGGACCCCTCCACTTT
TRBJ2-6 | NA | NA | TRBV2 | CASSGQTGANVLTF | TGTGCCAGCAGCGGGCAGACTGGGGCCAACGTCCTGACTTTC
TRBJ1-6 | NA | NA | TRBV10-3 | CAIRVGSGSPLHF | TGTGCCATCAGAGTGGGGTCCGGTTCACCCCTCCACTTT
TRBJ2-3 | NA | NA | TRBV30 | CAWKLRSGLSTDTQYF | TGTGCCTGGAAACTCAGGTCAGGGCTTAGCACAGATACGCAGTATTTT
TRBJ2-7 | once | TRBD1 | TRBV30 | CAWKKGATSYEQYF | TGTGCCTGGAAGAAGGGGGCTACCTCCTACGAGCAGTACTTC
TRBJ2-5 | NA | TRBD1 | TRBV29-1 | CSAHGQGGETQYF | TGCAGCGCCCACGGACAGGGTGGGGAGACCCAGTACTTC
TRBJ1-2 | NA | NA | TRBV27 | CASGRQSNYGYTF | TGTGCCAGCGGTCGTCAGTCAAACTATGGCTACACCTTC
TRBJ2-5 | NA | TRBD2 | TRBV13 | CASSSRGGGETQYF | TGTGCCAGCAGCTCGCGGGGGGGCGGAGAGACCCAGTACTTC
TRBJ1-4 | once | NA | TRBV27 | CASSLVINNEKLFF | TGTGCCAGCAGTTTAGTGATTAATAATGAAAAACTGTTTTTT
TRBJ1-2 | NA | TRBD1 | TRBV30 | CAWSATGTHYGYTF | TGTGCCTGGAGTGCGACAGGGACCCACTATGGCTACACCTTC
TRBJ2-7 | NA | NA | TRBV6-5 | CASSYSGEQYF | TGTGCCAGCAGTTACTCTGGCGAGCAGTACTTC
TRBJ2-3 | NA | TRBD1 | TRBV9 | CASSSGTGRFTDTQYF | TGTGCCAGCAGCTCTGGGACAGGGAGGTTCACAGATACGCAGTATTTT
TRBJ1-1 | few | NA | TRBV7-2 | CASSVTENTEAFF | TGTGCCAGCAGCGTAACTGAGAACACTGAAGCTTTCTTT
TRBJ1-2 | NA | NA | TRBV6-4 | CASSDSKGGYTF | TGTGCCAGCAGTGACTCAAAGGGTGGCTACACCTTC
TRBJ1-5 | few | TRBD1 | TRBV30 | CAWTGQGGNQPQHF | TGTGCCTGGACAGGACAGGGGGGCAATCAGCCCCAGCATTTT
TRBJ1-2 | NA | NA | TRBV7-2 | CASRTTGGYYGYTF | TGTGCCAGCAGGACCACCGGGGGCTACTATGGCTACACCTTC